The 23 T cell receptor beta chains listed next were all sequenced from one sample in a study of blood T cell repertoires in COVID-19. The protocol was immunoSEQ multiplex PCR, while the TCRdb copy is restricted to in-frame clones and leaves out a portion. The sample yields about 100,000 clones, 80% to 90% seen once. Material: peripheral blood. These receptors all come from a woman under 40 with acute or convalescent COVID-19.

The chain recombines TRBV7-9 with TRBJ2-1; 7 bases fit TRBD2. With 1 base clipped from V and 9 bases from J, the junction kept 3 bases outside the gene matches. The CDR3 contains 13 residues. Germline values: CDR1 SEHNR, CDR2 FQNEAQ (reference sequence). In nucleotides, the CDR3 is TGTGCCAGCAGCTTAGGGGGGAGGGCTGAGCAGTTCTTC. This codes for CASSLGGRAEQFF.

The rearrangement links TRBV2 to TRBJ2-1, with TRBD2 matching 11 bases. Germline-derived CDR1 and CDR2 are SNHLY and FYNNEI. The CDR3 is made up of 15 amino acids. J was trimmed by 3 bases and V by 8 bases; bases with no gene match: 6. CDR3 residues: CASGSGGAYYNEQFF. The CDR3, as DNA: TGTGCCAGCGGTAGCGGGGGGGCCTACTACAATGAGCAGTTCTTC.

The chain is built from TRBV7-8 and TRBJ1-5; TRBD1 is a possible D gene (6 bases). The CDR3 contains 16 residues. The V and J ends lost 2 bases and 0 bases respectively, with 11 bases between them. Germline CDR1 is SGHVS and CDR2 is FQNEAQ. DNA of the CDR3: TGTGCCAGCAGCTTAAGGGACATGAATAGCAATCAGCCCCAGCATTTT. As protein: CASSLRDMNSNQPQHF.

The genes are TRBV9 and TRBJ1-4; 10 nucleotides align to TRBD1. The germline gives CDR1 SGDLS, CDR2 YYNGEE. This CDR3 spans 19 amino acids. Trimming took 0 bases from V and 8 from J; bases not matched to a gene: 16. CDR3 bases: TGTGCCAGCAGCGTAGCTCCCGGGACAGGGGTGATCATTAAAGAAAAACTGTTTTTT. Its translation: CASSVAPGTGVIIKEKLFF.

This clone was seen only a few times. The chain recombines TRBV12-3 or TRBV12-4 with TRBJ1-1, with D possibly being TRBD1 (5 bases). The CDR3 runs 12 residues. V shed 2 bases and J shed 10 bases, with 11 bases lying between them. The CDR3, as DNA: TGTGCCAGCAGTTTAAGTTCGGGGGGAGCTTTCTTT. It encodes CASSLSSGGAFF.

This CDR3 is CASRLWAGEKLFF. The CDR3 region has the DNA TGCGCCAGCAGACTGTGGGCTGGGGAAAAACTGTTTTTT. The J gene is TRBJ1-4, the V gene TRBV5-1; D not certain. V lost 5 bases and J lost 8, with 13 bases in between. Germline CDR1 reads SGHRS; CDR2 reads YFSETQ. CDR3 length: 13 residues.

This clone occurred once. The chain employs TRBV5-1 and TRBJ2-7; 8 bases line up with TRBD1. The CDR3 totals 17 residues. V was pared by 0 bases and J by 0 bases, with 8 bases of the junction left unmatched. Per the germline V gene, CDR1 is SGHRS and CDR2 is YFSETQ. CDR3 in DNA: TGCGCCAGCAGCTTGGCTCGGGCAGGGGGCGGCTCCTACGAGCAGTACTTC. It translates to CASSLARAGGGSYEQYF.

The DNA of the CDR3 is TGTGCCATCAGTGAGTCGGCGGGGGGCTTGAATGAGCAGTTCTTC. The encoded protein is CAISESAGGLNEQFF. The rearrangement joins TRBV10-3 to TRBJ2-1; 8 bases are a match to TRBD2. V lost 0 bases and J lost 7; bases outside the gene matches: 5. Per germline, CDR1 ENHRY and CDR2 SYGVKD. The CDR3 has 15 residues.

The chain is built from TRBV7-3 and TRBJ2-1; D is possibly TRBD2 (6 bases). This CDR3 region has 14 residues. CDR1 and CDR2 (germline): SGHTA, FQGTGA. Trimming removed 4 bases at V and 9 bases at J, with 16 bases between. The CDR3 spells CASSSIGGSVEQFF. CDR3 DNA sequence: TGTGCCAGCAGCTCGATCGGGGGTTCGGTTGAGCAGTTCTTC.

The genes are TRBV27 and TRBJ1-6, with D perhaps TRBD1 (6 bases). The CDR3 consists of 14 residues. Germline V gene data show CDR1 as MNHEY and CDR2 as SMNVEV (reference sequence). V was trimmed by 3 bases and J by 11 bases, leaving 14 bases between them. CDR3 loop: CASSFTGGPAPLHF. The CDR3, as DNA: TGTGCCAGCAGTTTCACGGGGGGCCCAGCACCCCTCCACTTT.

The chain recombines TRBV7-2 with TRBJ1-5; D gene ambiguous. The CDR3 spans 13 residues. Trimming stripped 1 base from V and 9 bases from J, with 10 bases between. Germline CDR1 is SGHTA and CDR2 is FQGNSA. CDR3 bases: TGTGCCAGCAGCTTAGGAGTACGTCTGCCCCAGCATTTT. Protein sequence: CASSLGVRLPQHF.

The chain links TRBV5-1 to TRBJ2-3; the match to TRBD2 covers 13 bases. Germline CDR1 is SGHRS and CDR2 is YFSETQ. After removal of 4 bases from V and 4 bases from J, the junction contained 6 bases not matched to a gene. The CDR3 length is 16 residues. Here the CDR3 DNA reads TGCGCCAGCAGCCCCCCCACTAGCGGGGGGGCAGATACGCAGTATTTT. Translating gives CASSPPTSGGADTQYF. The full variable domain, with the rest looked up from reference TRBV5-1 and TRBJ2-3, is KAGVTQTPRYLIKTRGQQVTLSCSPISGHRSVSWYQQTPGQGLQFLFEYFSETQRNKGNFPGRFSGRQFSNSRSEMNVSTLELGDSALYLCASSPPTSGGADTQYFGPGTRLTVL.

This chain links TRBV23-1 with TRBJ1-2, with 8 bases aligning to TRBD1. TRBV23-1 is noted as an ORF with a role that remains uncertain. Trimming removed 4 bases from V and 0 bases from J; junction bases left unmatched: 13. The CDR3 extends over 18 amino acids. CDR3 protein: CASSPETDREPTNYGYTF. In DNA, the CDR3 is TGCGCCAGCAGTCCGGAGACGGACAGGGAGCCCACTAACTATGGCTACACCTTC.

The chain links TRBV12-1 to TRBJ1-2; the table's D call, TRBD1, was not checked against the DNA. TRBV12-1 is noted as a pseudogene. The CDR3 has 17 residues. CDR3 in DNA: TGTGCCAGCAGCTTTACTCGCCAGGACAGGGAGGGTGATGGCTACACCTTC. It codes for CASSFTRQDREGDGYTF.

DNA of the CDR3: TGTGCCAGCAGCCGGACAGGGGACTACAATGAGCAGTTCTTC. Its translation: CASSRTGDYNEQFF. The gene calls are TRBV28 and TRBJ2-1, with 9 bases fitting TRBD1. The CDR3 consists of 14 residues. The germline V gene encodes CDR1 MDHEN and CDR2 SYDVKM. Unmatched junction bases numbered 3, after V lost 6 bases and J lost 3 bases.

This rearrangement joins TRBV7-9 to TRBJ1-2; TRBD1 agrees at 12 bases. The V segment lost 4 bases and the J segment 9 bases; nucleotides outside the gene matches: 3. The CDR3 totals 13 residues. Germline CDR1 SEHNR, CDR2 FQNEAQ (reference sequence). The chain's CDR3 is CASSSGTGGRYTF. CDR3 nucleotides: TGTGCCAGCAGCTCCGGGACAGGGGGCCGCTACACCTTC.

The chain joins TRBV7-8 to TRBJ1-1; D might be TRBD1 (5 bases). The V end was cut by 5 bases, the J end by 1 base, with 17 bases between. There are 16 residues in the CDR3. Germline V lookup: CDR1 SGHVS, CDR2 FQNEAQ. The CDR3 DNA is TGTGCCAGCAGCCCCCGGCGGGGGGGTGGGAACACTGAAGCTTTCTTT. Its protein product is CASSPRRGGGNTEAFF.

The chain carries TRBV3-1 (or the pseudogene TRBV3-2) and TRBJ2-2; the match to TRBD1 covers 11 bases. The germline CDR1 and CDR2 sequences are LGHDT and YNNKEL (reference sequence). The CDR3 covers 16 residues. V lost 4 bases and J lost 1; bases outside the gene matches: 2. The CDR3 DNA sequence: TGTGCCAGCAGCCTGGACAGGGGGCTGAACACCGGGGAGCTGTTTTTT. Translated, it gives CASSLDRGLNTGELFF.

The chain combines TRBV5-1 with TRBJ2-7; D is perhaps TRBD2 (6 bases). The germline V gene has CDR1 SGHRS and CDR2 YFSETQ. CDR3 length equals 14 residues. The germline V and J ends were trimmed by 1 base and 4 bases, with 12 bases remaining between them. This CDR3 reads CASSLSGVGYEQYF. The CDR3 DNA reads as TGCGCCAGCAGCTTGTCGGGGGTTGGGTACGAGCAGTACTTC.

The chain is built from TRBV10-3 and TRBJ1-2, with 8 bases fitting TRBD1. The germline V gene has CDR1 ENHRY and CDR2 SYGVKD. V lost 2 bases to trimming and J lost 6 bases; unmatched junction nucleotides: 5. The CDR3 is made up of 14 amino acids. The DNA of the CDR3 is TGTGCCATCAGTGAGCCGGACAGGGTGGATGGCTACACCTTC. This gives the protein CAISEPDRVDGYTF.

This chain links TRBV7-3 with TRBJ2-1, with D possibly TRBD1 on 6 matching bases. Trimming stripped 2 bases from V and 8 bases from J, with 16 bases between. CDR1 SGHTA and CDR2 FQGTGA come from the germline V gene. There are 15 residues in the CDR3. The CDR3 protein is CASSLEGVRFDEQFF. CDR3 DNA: TGTGCCAGCAGCTTAGAGGGGGTTCGTTTCGATGAGCAGTTCTTC.

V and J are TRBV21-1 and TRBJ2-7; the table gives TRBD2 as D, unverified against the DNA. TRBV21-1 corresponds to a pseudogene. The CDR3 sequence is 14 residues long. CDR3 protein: CASSTRTREGEQYF. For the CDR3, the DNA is TGTGCCAGCAGCACTCGGACTAGGGAGGGCGAGCAGTACTTC.

The CDR3: CASSPRSRGETQYF. The CDR3 DNA follows: TGTGCCAGCAGTCCCCGGTCCCGTGGAGAGACCCAGTACTTC. The chain uses TRBV28 and TRBJ2-5; D gene unclear. The germline CDR1 and CDR2 sequences are MDHEN and SYDVKM. The CDR3 loop spans 14 amino acids. V gave up 5 bases and J gave up 4 bases, with 14 bases separating them.